A selection of T cell receptor beta chains follows, all from one sample in a study of shared T cell receptors in the human thymus. Measured with immunoSEQ multiplex PCR; TCRdb has only the in-frame clones, and not every one. The top ten hold about 0.0094% of the sample, which has about 660,000 clones, 80% to 90% seen once. These sequences were also reported in another study, on human thymus T cells.

The sample was thymocytes. These receptors were collected from a boy in the first two years of life with a congenital heart defect. The CDR3 runs from the conserved cysteine through the conserved F or W. Fields, in order: D gene, clone size, CDR3 length, J gene, V gene, CDR3 protein, CDR3 DNA. The D gene is left open where the match is weak. Clone size is not always given. Where it is, it says once, few, many or a class for expanded clones.

>TRBD2|.|15|TRBJ2-7|TRBV10-3
CAISESLRDYYEQYF
TGTGCCATCAGTGAGTCCCTCCGGGACTACTACGAGCAGTACTTC
>.|once|16|TRBJ2-7|TRBV5-4
CASSRRDPRSSYEQYF
TGTGCCAGCAGCCGGCGGGACCCCAGGAGCTCCTACGAGCAGTACTTC
>.|.|14|TRBJ1-4|TRBV5-1
CASSLVPGAEKLFF
TGCGCCAGCAGCTTGGTGCCAGGGGCAGAAAAACTGTTTTTT
>.|once|13|TRBJ2-3|TRBV10-2
CASRTTGQDTQYF
TGCGCCAGCAGAACCACAGGGCAAGATACGCAGTATTTT
>TRBD2|.|19|TRBJ2-4|TRBV5-4
CASSLALAGAKLGKNIQYF
TGTGCCAGCAGCTTGGCCTTAGCGGGAGCGAAATTGGGCAAAAACATTCAGTACTTC
>TRBD1|.|16|TRBJ2-7|TRBV7-9
CASSLKGTGGTYEQYF
TGTGCCAGCAGCTTAAAAGGGACAGGCGGAACCTACGAGCAGTACTTC
>.|.|14|TRBJ1-1|TRBV27
CASSLFKGMGVAFF
TGTGCCAGCAGTTTATTTAAAGGGATGGGAGTAGCTTTCTTT
>TRBD1|.|14|TRBJ1-5|TRBV28
CASNNKDRGQPQHF
TGTGCCAGCAACAATAAGGACAGGGGCCAGCCCCAGCATTTT
>TRBD1|.|13|TRBJ2-2|TRBV7-7
CASQRQGAGELFF
TGTGCCAGCCAGCGACAGGGGGCCGGGGAGCTGTTTTTT
>.|.|11|TRBJ1-1|TRBV19
CASGGRGEAFF
TGTGCCAGTGGGGGGAGGGGTGAAGCTTTCTTT
>TRBD2|.|15|TRBJ2-7|TRBV19
CASSIISGSVYEQYF
TGTGCCAGTAGTATTATTAGCGGGAGTGTCTACGAGCAGTACTTC
>TRBD1|.|18|TRBJ2-7|TRBV30
CAWSPPRTGVPLSYEQYF
TGTGCCTGGAGTCCGCCCCGGACAGGGGTCCCCCTCTCCTACGAGCAGTACTTC
>.|once|20|TRBJ2-3|TRBV4-2
CASSLRVTRAKDQSTDTQYF
TGTGCCAGCAGCCTCAGAGTGACTAGGGCAAAAGACCAAAGCACAGATACGCAGTATTTT
>.|.|16|TRBJ2-2|TRBV5-5
CASSFRGGGRTGELFF
TGTGCCAGCAGCTTCCGGGGAGGGGGGAGAACCGGGGAGCTGTTTTTT
>TRBD2|.|15|TRBJ2-7|TRBV29-1
CSVEGTSEHSYEQYF
TGCAGCGTTGAAGGGACTAGCGAACACTCCTACGAGCAGTACTTC
>TRBD2|.|16|TRBJ2-1|TRBV15
CATSRGGTSRHNEQFF
TGTGCCACCAGCAGAGGGGGGACTAGCAGGCACAATGAGCAGTTCTTC
>TRBD2|.|18|TRBJ2-7|TRBV28
CASSFPTSGSSKPYEQYF
TGTGCCAGCAGTTTCCCAACTAGCGGGAGCTCCAAACCCTACGAGCAGTACTTC
>.|.|17|TRBJ2-1|TRBV9
CASSSLEAGTSYNEQFF
TGTGCCAGCAGCTCACTTGAGGCGGGGACCTCCTACAATGAGCAGTTCTTC
>.|.|16|TRBJ1-2|TRBV14
CASSQEVPGGNYGYTF
TGTGCCAGCAGCCAAGAGGTCCCAGGCGGGAACTATGGCTACACCTTC
>TRBD1|.|14|TRBJ1-2|TRBV25-1
CASAGPGTGYGYTF
TGTGCCAGCGCCGGGCCAGGGACAGGTTATGGCTACACCTTC
>.|.|20|TRBJ1-6|TRBV4-1
CASSQSRGGRASSYNSPLHF
TGCGCCAGCAGCCAATCCCGTGGTGGCAGGGCCAGCTCCTATAATTCACCCCTCCACTTT
>.|once|14|TRBJ2-5|TRBV28
CASSSRGLAETQYF
TGTGCCAGCAGTTCTCGGGGTTTGGCAGAGACCCAGTACTTC
>.|.|16|TRBJ1-4|TRBV15
CATRRPGIATNEKLFF
TGTGCCACCAGAAGACCAGGGATTGCAACTAATGAAAAACTGTTTTTT